These 10 T cell receptor beta chains share one sample of origin, sequenced in a study of blood T cell repertoires in COVID-19. Here immunoSEQ multiplex PCR was the method, and the copy in TCRdb shows in-frame clones only, minus some. The data contain 150,000 or so clones, over 80% of them singletons. Sequenced input: PBMCs or T cells enriched from blood (not recorded which). These receptors were obtained from a woman aged 55-70 years who had recovered from COVID-19.

The chain carries TRBV18 and TRBJ2-7; 9 bases are a match to TRBD1. The CDR3 has 15 residues. The V segment lost 2 bases and the J segment 6 bases; nucleotides outside the gene matches: 8. Germline-derived CDR1 and CDR2 are KGHSH and LQKENI. CDR3 in amino acids: CASSPIDGQGTEQYF. The CDR3 DNA reads as TGTGCCAGCTCACCAATCGACGGACAGGGGACCGAGCAGTACTTC.

This chain's CDR3 is CASRNGGSGANEKLFF. The DNA of the CDR3 is TGTGCCAGCAGAAACGGGGGGTCAGGAGCTAATGAAAAACTGTTTTTT. The rearrangement joins TRBV27 to TRBJ1-4; a possible D gene is TRBD1 (5 bases). The CDR3 length is 16 residues. With 6 bases removed from V and 3 bases from J, the gap between germline ends came to 17 bases. Germline CDR1 reads MNHEY; CDR2 reads SMNVEV (reference sequence). The full variable domain, rest sourced from reference TRBV27 and TRBJ1-4, is EAQVTQNPRYLITVTGKKLTVTCSQNMNHEYMSWYRQDPGLGLRQIYYSMNVEVTDKGDVPEGYKVSRKEKRNFPLILESPSPNQTSLYFCASRNGGSGANEKLFFGSGTQLSVL.

This chain connects TRBV6-4 to TRBJ1-1; D is undetermined. CDR1 is MRHNA, CDR2 SNTAGT, per germline. The CDR3 runs to 11 residues. The V end was cut by 6 bases, the J end by 8 bases, with 10 bases between. Here the CDR3 DNA reads TGTGCCAGCAGGTTAACAATCGAAGCTTTCTTT. Encoded protein: CASRLTIEAFF.

The rearrangement joins TRBV18 to TRBJ2-7; 9 bases are shared with TRBD1. Germline V gives CDR1 KGHSH, CDR2 LQKENI. This CDR3 is built from 14 residues. After removal of 4 bases from V and 3 bases from J, the junction contained 4 bases not matched to a gene. The CDR3 nucleotides read TGTGCCAGCTCACGGGGACAGGGTTTCTACGAGCAGTACTTC. Its protein product is CASSRGQGFYEQYF. Variable domain in full (rest from reference TRBV18 and TRBJ2-7): NAGVMQNPRHLVRRRGQEARLRCSPMKGHSHVYWYRQLPEEGLKFMVYLQKENIIDESGMPKERFSAEFPKEGPSILRIQQVVRGDSAAYFCASSRGQGFYEQYFGPGTRLTVT.

CDR3 amino acids: CASSQRTEAATGNTIYF. The CDR3 DNA follows: TGTGCCAGCAGCCAGAGGACGGAGGCTGCTACTGGAAACACCATATATTTT. The V gene is TRBV3-1 (or the pseudogene TRBV3-2), the J gene TRBJ1-3; D gene ambiguous. The CDR3 is 17 residues long. Germline V CDR1 and CDR2: LGHDT, YNNKEL (reference sequence). With 3 bases removed from V and 2 bases from J, the gap between germline ends came to 17 bases.

This chain connects TRBV5-1 to TRBJ1-6; 8 bases map to TRBD1. This CDR3 is 19 amino acids long. Germline assignment: CDR1 SGHRS and CDR2 YFSETQ. The V segment lost 0 bases and the J segment 8 bases; nucleotides outside the gene matches: 16. The CDR3 nucleotides are TGCGCCAGCAGCTTGGGGCGGGTGACAGGGGACCTAAATGATTCACCCCTCCACTTT. Translation gives CASSLGRVTGDLNDSPLHF.

Comment on this clone: This CDR3 is also generated by other DNA sequences in the sample. V usage is TRBV20-1 and J usage is TRBJ1-1; D not certain. Germline loops: CDR1 DFQATT, CDR2 SNEGSKA (reference sequence). The germline V and J ends were trimmed by 5 bases and 1 base, with 2 bases remaining between them. The CDR3 sequence is 10 residues long. In DNA, the CDR3 is TGCAGTGCTCGGAACACTGAAGCTTTCTTT. Translating it yields CSARNTEAFF.

The rearrangement uses TRBV29-1 and TRBJ2-5, with 8 positions matching TRBD1. The CDR3 loop spans 16 amino acids. The germline V gene encodes CDR1 SQVTM and CDR2 ANQGSEA. J gave up 5 bases and V 3 bases, and 14 bases lay outside the gene matches. This CDR3 is CSVESAGTGVMETQYF. In DNA, the CDR3 is TGCAGCGTTGAGTCCGCCGGGACAGGAGTAATGGAGACCCAGTACTTC.

The chain couples TRBV5-1 to TRBJ2-3; tentative D call: TRBD1 (6 bases). From germline, CDR1 is SGHRS and CDR2 YFSETQ. V was clipped by 5 bases and J by 2 bases, with 15 bases between them. This CDR3 has 15 amino acids. CDR3 in DNA: TGCGCCAGCAGTAGGGGGTATGTCTTCACAGATACGCAGTATTTT. Its translation: CASSRGYVFTDTQYF. Variable domain in full (rest from reference TRBV5-1 and TRBJ2-3): KAGVTQTPRYLIKTRGQQVTLSCSPISGHRSVSWYQQTPGQGLQFLFEYFSETQRNKGNFPGRFSGRQFSNSRSEMNVSTLELGDSALYLCASSRGYVFTDTQYFGPGTRLTVL.

This rearrangement joins TRBV7-8 to TRBJ2-1; 8 nucleotides line up with TRBD1. This CDR3 spans 21 amino acids. Trimming at V came to 4 bases and at J to 3 bases, leaving 23 bases not matched to a gene. Germline V lookup: CDR1 SGHVS, CDR2 FQNEAQ. DNA of the CDR3: TGTGCCAGCAGCTCAAGGCTTCAAACAGGGGGTGGCTCCCATCTCTACAATGAGCAGTTCTTC. As protein: CASSSRLQTGGGSHLYNEQFF.